This T cell receptor (beta chain) was captured in a study of T cell clusters in autoimmune cytopenias. TCRdb reprocessed the multiplex PCR reads, keeping one entry per CDR3 protein, no DNA. The table for this sample gives a couple of distinct CDR3 sequences. Source material: peripheral blood. These receptors came from a human donor with an autoimmune cytopenia or autoimmune hepatitis (not recorded which). This table probably holds off-target reads from a library built for another chain.

Considering frequency, this clonotype is hyperexpanded. V and J are TRBV18 and TRBJ2-3. The CDR3 contains 13 residues. Germline V gene lookup returns CDR1 KGHSH and CDR2 LQKENI. The CDR3 sequence is CASSNAGTDTQYF.